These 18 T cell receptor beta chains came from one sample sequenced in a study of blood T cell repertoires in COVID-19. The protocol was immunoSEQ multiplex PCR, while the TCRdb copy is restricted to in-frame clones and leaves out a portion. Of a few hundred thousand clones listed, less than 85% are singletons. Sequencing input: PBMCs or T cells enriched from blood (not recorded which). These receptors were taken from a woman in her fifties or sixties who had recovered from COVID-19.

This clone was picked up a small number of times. CDR3 sequence: CASSLGLGDAQPQHF. The CDR3 nucleotides are TGTGCCAGCAGCTTGGGTTTGGGAGACGCTCAGCCCCAGCATTTT. This chain connects TRBV5-5 to TRBJ1-5; D gene ambiguous. CDR1 and CDR2 from the germline V gene are SGHKS and YYEKEE (reference sequence). The ends were cut back, 0 bases at V and 6 bases at J, with 13 bases in the middle. This CDR3 region has 15 residues.

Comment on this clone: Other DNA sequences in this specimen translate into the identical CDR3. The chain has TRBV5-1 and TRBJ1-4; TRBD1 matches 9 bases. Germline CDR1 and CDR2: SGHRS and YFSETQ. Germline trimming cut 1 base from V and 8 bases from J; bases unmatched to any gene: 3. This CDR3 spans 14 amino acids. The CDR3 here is CASSLRQGGEKLFF. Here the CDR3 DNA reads TGCGCCAGCAGCTTGAGACAGGGGGGAGAAAAACTGTTTTTT.

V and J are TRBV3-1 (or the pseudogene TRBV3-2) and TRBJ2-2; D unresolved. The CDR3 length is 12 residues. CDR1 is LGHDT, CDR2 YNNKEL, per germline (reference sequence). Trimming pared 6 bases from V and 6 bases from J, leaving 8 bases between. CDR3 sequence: CASSLGPGELFF. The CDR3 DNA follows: TGTGCCAGCAGTCTAGGTCCCGGGGAGCTGTTTTTT.

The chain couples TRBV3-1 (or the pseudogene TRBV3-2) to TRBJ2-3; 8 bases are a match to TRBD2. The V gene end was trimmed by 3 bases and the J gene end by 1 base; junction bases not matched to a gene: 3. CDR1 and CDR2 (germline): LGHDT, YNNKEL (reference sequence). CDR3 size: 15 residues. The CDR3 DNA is TGTGCCAGCAGCCACACGGGGGGGGGCACAGATACGCAGTATTTT. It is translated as CASSHTGGGTDTQYF.

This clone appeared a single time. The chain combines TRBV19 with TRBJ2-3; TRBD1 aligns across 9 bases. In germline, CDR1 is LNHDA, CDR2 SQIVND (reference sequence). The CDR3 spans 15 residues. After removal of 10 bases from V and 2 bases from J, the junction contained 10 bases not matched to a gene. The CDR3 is CATRDRVDPTDTQYF. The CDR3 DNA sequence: TGTGCCACCCGGGACAGGGTAGACCCCACAGATACGCAGTATTTT.

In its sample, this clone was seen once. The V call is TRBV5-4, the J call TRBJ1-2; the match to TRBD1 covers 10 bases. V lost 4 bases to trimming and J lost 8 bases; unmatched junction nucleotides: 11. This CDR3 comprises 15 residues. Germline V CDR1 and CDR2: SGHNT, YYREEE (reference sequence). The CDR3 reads CASSNPRQGAVGYTF. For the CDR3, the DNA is TGTGCCAGCAGCAACCCCAGACAGGGGGCGGTCGGCTACACCTTC.

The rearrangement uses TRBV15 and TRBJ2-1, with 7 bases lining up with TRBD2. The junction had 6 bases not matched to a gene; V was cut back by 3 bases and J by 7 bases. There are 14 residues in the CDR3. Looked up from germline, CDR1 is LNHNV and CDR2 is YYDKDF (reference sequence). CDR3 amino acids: CATSSSLRGNEQFF. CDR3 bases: TGTGCCACCAGCAGCTCGTTGCGGGGGAATGAGCAGTTCTTC.

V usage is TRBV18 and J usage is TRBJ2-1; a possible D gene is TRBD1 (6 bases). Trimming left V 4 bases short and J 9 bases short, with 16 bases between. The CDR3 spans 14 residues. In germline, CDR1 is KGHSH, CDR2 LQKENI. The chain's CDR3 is CASSQILQGAEQFF. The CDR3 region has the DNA TGTGCCAGCTCACAAATTCTACAGGGAGCTGAGCAGTTCTTC. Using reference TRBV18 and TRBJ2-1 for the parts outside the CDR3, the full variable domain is NAGVMQNPRHLVRRRGQEARLRCSPMKGHSHVYWYRQLPEEGLKFMVYLQKENIIDESGMPKERFSAEFPKEGPSILRIQQVVRGDSAAYFCASSQILQGAEQFFGPGTRLTVL.

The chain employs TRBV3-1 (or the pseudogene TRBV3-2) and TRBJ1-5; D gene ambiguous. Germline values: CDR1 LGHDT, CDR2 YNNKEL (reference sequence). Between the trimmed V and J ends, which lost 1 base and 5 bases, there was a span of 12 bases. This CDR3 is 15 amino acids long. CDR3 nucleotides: TGTGCCAGCAGCCAAGGGGTCAGGTTCGATCAGCCCCAGCATTTT. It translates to CASSQGVRFDQPQHF.

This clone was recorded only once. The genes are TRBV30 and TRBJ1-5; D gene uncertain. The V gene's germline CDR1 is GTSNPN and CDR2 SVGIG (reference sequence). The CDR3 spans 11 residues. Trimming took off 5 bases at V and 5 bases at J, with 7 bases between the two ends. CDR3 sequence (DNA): TGTGCCTGGTCCCTAGATCAGCCCCAGCATTTT. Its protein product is CAWSLDQPQHF.

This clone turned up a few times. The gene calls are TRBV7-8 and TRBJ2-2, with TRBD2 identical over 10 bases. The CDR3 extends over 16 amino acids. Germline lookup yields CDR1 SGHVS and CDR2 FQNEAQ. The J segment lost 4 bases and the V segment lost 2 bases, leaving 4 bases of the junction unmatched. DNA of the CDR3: TGTGCCAGCAGCTTACTAGCGGGGGACCTCACCGGGGAGCTGTTTTTT. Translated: CASSLLAGDLTGELFF. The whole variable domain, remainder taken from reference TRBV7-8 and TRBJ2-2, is GAGVSQSPRYKVAKRGQDVALRCDPISGHVSLFWYQQALGQGPEFLTYFQNEAQLDKSGLPSDRFFAERPEGSVSTLKIQRTQQEDSAVYLCASSLLAGDLTGELFFGEGSRLTVL.

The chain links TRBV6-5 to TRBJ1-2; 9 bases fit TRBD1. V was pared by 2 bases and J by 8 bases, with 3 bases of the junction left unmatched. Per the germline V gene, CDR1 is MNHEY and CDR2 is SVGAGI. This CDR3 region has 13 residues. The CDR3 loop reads CASSYTGQGGYTF. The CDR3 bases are TGTGCCAGCAGTTACACGGGACAGGGCGGCTACACCTTC.

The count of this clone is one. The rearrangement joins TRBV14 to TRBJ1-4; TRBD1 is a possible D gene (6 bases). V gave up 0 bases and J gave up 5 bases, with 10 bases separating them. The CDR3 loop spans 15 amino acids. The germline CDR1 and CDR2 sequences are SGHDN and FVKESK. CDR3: CASSQERTVNEKLFF. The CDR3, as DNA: TGTGCCAGCAGCCAAGAAAGGACAGTAAATGAAAAACTGTTTTTT.

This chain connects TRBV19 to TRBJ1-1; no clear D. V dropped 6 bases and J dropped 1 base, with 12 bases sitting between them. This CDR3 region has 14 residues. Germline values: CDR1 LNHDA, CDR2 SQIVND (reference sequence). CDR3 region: CASRRAGSNTEAFF. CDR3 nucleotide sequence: TGTGCCAGTAGAAGGGCGGGATCGAACACTGAAGCTTTCTTT.

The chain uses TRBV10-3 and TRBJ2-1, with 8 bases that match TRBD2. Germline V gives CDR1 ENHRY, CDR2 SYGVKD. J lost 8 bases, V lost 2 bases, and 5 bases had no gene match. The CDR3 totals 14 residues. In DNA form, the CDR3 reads TGTGCCATCAGTGAGCTCGGACTAGCTGATGAGCAGTTCTTC. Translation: CAISELGLADEQFF.

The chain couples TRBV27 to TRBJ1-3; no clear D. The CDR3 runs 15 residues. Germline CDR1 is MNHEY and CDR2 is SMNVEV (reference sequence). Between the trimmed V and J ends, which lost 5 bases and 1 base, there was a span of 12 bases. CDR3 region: CASSLGLGSGNTIYF. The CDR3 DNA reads TGTGCCAGCAGTCTAGGACTCGGGTCTGGAAACACCATATATTTT.

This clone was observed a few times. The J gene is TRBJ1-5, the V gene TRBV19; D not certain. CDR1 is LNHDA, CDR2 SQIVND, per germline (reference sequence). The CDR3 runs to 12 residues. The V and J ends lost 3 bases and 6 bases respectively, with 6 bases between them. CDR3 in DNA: TGTGCCAGTAGTATCCCGTCTCAGCCCCAGCATTTT. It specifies CASSIPSQPQHF.

CDR3 amino acids: CASSLGTSDYNEQFF. As DNA, the CDR3 is TGTGCCAGCAGCTTAGGGACTAGCGATTACAATGAGCAGTTCTTC. The chain carries TRBV11-3 and TRBJ2-1, with 9 nucleotides matching TRBD2. The CDR3 has 15 residues. CDR1 and CDR2 from the germline V gene are SGHNT and YENEEA. The trim removed 1 base at V and 4 bases at J, leaving 2 bases unmatched.